The clone carrying this T cell receptor (beta chain) appeared many times. Its antigen remains unknown. RNA extraction gave at least 6 micrograms of total RNA per sample. A sample-barcoded 5' primer and a J-beta primer mix were used in a second PCR of about 7 to 12 cycles. MiXCR was run by TCRdb on the 5' RACE reads, yielding one entry per CDR3 protein. Here the sample spans some 640,000 distinct CDR3 sequences, about 30% being singletons. The CDR3 is made up of 15 amino acids. CDR1 SGHTA and CDR2 FQGNSA come from the germline V gene. The data derive from a study of blood T cells in healthy people across ages. Overall study results and limits: What prevented conclusive comparison of naive and antigen-experienced cells was that PBMCs were unsorted.

The chain combines TRBV7-2 with TRBJ2-1; 12 positions agree with TRBD2. The TCR comes from an elderly woman in good health. Sequences were obtained from blood. In nucleotides, the CDR3 is TGTGTAACCCTCCGACTAGCGGGGGTAAACAATGAGCAGTTCTTC. Its protein product is CVTLRLAGVNNEQFF.